This paragraph covers one T cell receptor beta chain sequence. CDR1 is WNHNN, CDR2 SYGVQD, per germline (reference sequence). The CDR3 is 16 amino acids. Trimming removed 7 bases at V and 0 bases at J, with 18 bases between. The data derive from a study of shared clonotypes between healthy human individuals. Repertoires were generated with immunoSEQ multiplex PCR, while TCRdb's copy carries only in-frame clones and drops some. The table has just over 2,000,000 clones, 90% to 95% seen once. The origin of this receptor is a man younger than 35 in good health. The chain links TRBV10-1 to TRBJ1-2, with D tentatively TRBD1 (6 bases). Sequenced input: naive CD4+ T cells sorted from blood. As to subset: CD45RA+ positively selected. CDR3 sequence reads: CASKAGRQEPNYGYTF. The CDR3 DNA sequence: TGCGCCAGCAAGGCTGGGCGACAGGAACCTAACTATGGCTACACCTTC.